Each of the 18 T cell receptor beta chains below was sequenced from the same sample in a study of blood T cell repertoires in COVID-19. The assay was immunoSEQ multiplex PCR, and TCRdb's table has in-frame clones only and misses some. The sample shows about 440,000 clones, about 90% of them seen only once. Sequences were obtained from PBMCs or T cells enriched from blood (not recorded which). These receptors were collected from a young woman with acute COVID-19.

The V call is TRBV10-3, the J call TRBJ1-5; no reliable D call. Germline CDR1 reads ENHRY; CDR2 reads SYGVKD. The CDR3 runs to 12 residues. Deletions cut 3 bases from V and 6 bases from J, with 6 bases between. As DNA, the CDR3 is TGTGCCATCAGTGACACTGGTCAGCCCCAGCATTTT. Translation gives CAISDTGQPQHF.

This chain joins TRBV30 and TRBJ1-1; no firm D call. Trimming removed 0 bases from V and 7 bases from J, with 9 bases in between. The CDR3 is made up of 12 amino acids. The germline V gene has CDR1 GTSNPN and CDR2 SVGIG (reference sequence). The CDR3 region has the DNA TGTGCCTGGAGTGTGGGCCTCGATGAAGCTTTCTTT. Its protein is CAWSVGLDEAFF.

Ten or more counts support this clone. The chain uses TRBV9 and TRBJ1-3; tentative D call: TRBD1 (5 bases). Trimming shortened V by 0 bases and J by 0 bases, and 10 bases separated the two germline ends. This CDR3 comprises 16 residues. Germline V gene lookup returns CDR1 SGDLS and CDR2 YYNGEE. Written as DNA, the CDR3 is TGTGCCAGCAGCGTAGGGGGGGTTCTCTCTGGAAACACCATATATTTT. It yields the protein CASSVGGVLSGNTIYF.

V gene TRBV28 combines with J gene TRBJ2-7; 9 bases agree with TRBD1. The CDR3 loop spans 15 amino acids. Losses at the gene ends were 6 bases for V and 3 bases for J; bases not matched to a gene: 9. Germline V lookup: CDR1 MDHEN, CDR2 SYDVKM. The CDR3 region is CASRPQGAKVYEQYF. CDR3 bases: TGTGCCAGCAGGCCACAGGGGGCAAAGGTCTACGAGCAGTACTTC. The full variable domain, its missing parts supplied by reference TRBV28 and TRBJ2-7, is DVKVTQSSRYLVKRTGEKVFLECVQDMDHENMFWYRQDPGLGLRLIYFSYDVKMKEKGDIPEGYSVSREKKERFSLILESASTNQTSMYLCASRPQGAKVYEQYFGPGTRLTVT.

The CDR3 DNA follows: TGCGCCCTCGGCGAGACAGGGCCTTATAATTCACCCCTCCACTTT. Translation: CALGETGPYNSPLHF. The chain has TRBV10-2 and TRBJ1-6; 7 bases map to TRBD1. V lost 11 bases and J lost 4; bases outside the gene matches: 11. The CDR3 has 15 amino acids. Germline-derived CDR1 and CDR2 are WSHSY and SAAADI.

The chain employs TRBV3-1 (or the pseudogene TRBV3-2) and TRBJ2-7; no firm D call. The germline CDR1 and CDR2 sequences are LGHDT and YNNKEL (reference sequence). This CDR3 is 11 amino acids long. Trimming removed 2 bases at V and 3 bases at J, with 2 bases between. CDR3 protein: CASSQYYEQYF. For the CDR3, the DNA is TGTGCCAGCAGCCAATACTACGAGCAGTACTTC.

As concerns this clone: The junction departs from germline at one end; a sequencing error may be responsible. In DNA, the CDR3 is TGTGCTAGCAGCTTAGGAGGACAGGCGCAAGAGACCCAGTACTTC. Its translation is CASSLGGQAQETQYF. The chain links TRBV7-7 to TRBJ2-5; TRBD1 matches 7 bases. Looked up from germline, CDR1 is SSHAT and CDR2 is FNYEAQ (reference sequence). The CDR3 is 15 residues long.

The chain recombines TRBV5-6 with TRBJ1-1; 11 nucleotides agree with TRBD1. This CDR3 has 14 residues. Germline V gene data show CDR1 as SGHDT and CDR2 as YYEEEE. V lost 4 bases and J lost 4; bases outside the gene matches: 3. The DNA of the CDR3 is TGTGCCAGCAGCGCAGGGACAGGGGGCACTGAAGCTTTCTTT. Its translation: CASSAGTGGTEAFF.

The chain uses TRBV7-9 and TRBJ1-2, with D unresolved. CDR1 is SEHNR and CDR2 is FQNEAQ in the germline V gene (reference sequence). Trimming stripped 5 bases from V and 8 bases from J, with 12 bases between. This CDR3 is built from 12 residues. In DNA form, the CDR3 reads TGTGCCAGCAGCCGAGAAGAAGAGGGCTACACCTTC. Protein sequence: CASSREEEGYTF. Drawing the rest from reference TRBV7-9 and TRBJ1-2, the complete variable domain is DTGVSQNPRHKITKRGQNVTFRCDPISEHNRLYWYRQTLGQGPEFLTYFQNEAQLEKSRLLSDRFSAERPKGSFSTLEIQRTEQGDSAMYLCASSREEEGYTFGSGTRLTVV.

The chain uses TRBV12-3 or TRBV12-4 and TRBJ2-5; D is unresolved. V lost 4 bases, J lost 4 bases, and 10 bases lay in between. This CDR3 has 13 residues. Here the CDR3 DNA reads TGTGCCAGCAGTTCCCCCAGTCTAGAGACCCAGTACTTC. It is translated as CASSSPSLETQYF.

This chain links TRBV2 with TRBJ2-7, with TRBD1 identical over 8 bases. The CDR3 has 15 residues. Germline-derived CDR1 and CDR2 are SNHLY and FYNNEI. The J segment lost 2 bases and the V segment lost 6 bases, leaving 9 bases of the junction unmatched. The DNA for the CDR3 is TGTGCCAGCAGACCCGACAGGGGCGGAGCCTACGAGCAGTACTTC. It codes for CASRPDRGGAYEQYF.

V gene TRBV2 combines with J gene TRBJ2-7; the D gene is possibly TRBD2 (6 bases). Trimming removed 3 bases from V and 5 bases from J, with 17 bases in between. This CDR3 contains 15 residues. CDR1 and CDR2 (germline): SNHLY, FYNNEI. CDR3 in DNA: TGTGCCAGCAGTGAGGGGGGAAGTCTATCCAACGAGCAGTACTTC. Protein sequence: CASSEGGSLSNEQYF.

The genes are TRBV2 and TRBJ2-1; D may be TRBD2 (7 bases). The V end lost 7 bases, the J end lost 9 bases, and 25 bases lay between the germline ends. This CDR3 spans 16 amino acids. Germline assignment: CDR1 SNHLY and CDR2 FYNNEI. CDR3 in amino acids: CASKGVEGLIHGEQFF. CDR3 bases: TGTGCCAGCAAGGGGGTTGAGGGACTAATACACGGTGAGCAGTTCTTC.

This chain connects TRBV19 to TRBJ2-1, with 7 bases fitting TRBD1. The CDR3 has 14 amino acids. V trimming: 6 bases; J trimming: 9 bases; junction bases outside the gene matches: 11. The V gene's germline CDR1 is LNHDA and CDR2 SQIVND (reference sequence). CDR3 bases: TGTGCCAGTAGCCCAGACAGGGATATTCCTGAGCAGTTCTTC. Encoded protein: CASSPDRDIPEQFF.

The chain employs TRBV4-3 and TRBJ1-6; D ambiguous. This CDR3 spans 18 amino acids. Looked up from germline, CDR1 is LGHNA and CDR2 is YSLEER. V lost 4 bases to trimming and J lost 9 bases, with 25 bases between them. CDR3 sequence: CASSPSLAPTGKFSPLHF. The CDR3 nucleotides are TGCGCCAGCAGCCCCAGTTTGGCCCCGACGGGGAAATTTTCACCCCTCCACTTT.

The rearrangement uses TRBV19 and TRBJ1-2; 9 nucleotides agree with TRBD1. J lost 3 bases, V lost 5 bases, and 7 bases had no gene match. The CDR3 has 15 amino acids. Per germline, CDR1 LNHDA and CDR2 SQIVND (reference sequence). The DNA for the CDR3 is TGTGCCAGTAGTGTACCGGGACAGGGATACTATGGCTACACCTTC. It yields the protein CASSVPGQGYYGYTF. Complete variable domain (other parts from reference TRBV19 and TRBJ1-2): DGGITQSPKYLFRKEGQNVTLSCEQNLNHDAMYWYRQDPGQGLRLIYYSQIVNDFQKGDIAEGYSVSREKKESFPLTVTSAQKNPTAFYLCASSVPGQGYYGYTFGSGTRLTVV.

The CDR3: CASTMVGGMNTEAFF. DNA of the CDR3: TGTGCCAGCACCATGGTAGGGGGAATGAACACTGAAGCTTTCTTT. The gene calls are TRBV27 and TRBJ1-1, with D maybe TRBD1 (6 bases). Germline CDR1 is MNHEY and CDR2 is SMNVEV (reference sequence). The V and J ends lost 7 bases and 0 bases respectively, with 15 bases between them. The CDR3 is 15 amino acids.

On this clone itself: Different DNA sequences within this sample yield the same CDR3. The CDR3 nucleotides are TGTGCCAGCAGCGGTGGGGGCGTCTATGGCTACACCTTC. This sequence encodes CASSGGGVYGYTF. V gene TRBV25-1 combines with J gene TRBJ1-2, with a tentative D call TRBD1 (6 bases). The CDR3 loop spans 13 amino acids. Germline CDR1 MGHDK, CDR2 SYGVNS. V was shortened by 6 bases and J by 4 bases, with 12 bases between the two germline ends.